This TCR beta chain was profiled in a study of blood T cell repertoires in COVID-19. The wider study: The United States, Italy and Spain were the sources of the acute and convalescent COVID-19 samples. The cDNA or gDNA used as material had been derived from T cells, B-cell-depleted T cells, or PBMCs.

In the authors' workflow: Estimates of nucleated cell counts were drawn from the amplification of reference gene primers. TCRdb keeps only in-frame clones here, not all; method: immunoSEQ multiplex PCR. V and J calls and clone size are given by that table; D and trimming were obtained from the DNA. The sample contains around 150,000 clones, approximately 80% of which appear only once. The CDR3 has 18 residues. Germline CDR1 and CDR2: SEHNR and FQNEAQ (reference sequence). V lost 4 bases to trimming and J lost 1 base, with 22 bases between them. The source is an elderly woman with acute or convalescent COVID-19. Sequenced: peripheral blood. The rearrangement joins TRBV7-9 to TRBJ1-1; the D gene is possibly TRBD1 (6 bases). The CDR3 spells CASSSKGVRVRRNTEAFF. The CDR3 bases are TGTGCCAGCAGCTCTAAGGGGGTTCGGGTCCGGCGGAACACTGAAGCTTTCTTT.